This T cell receptor (beta chain) was recovered during a study of T cells in tuberculosis. CDR1 is MNHEY, CDR2 SVGAGI, per germline. The CDR3 contains 14 residues. Unmatched junction bases numbered 4, after V lost 6 bases and J lost 4 bases. Produced via immunoSEQ multiplex PCR; TCRdb's table is partial and in-frame only. The table records roughly 32,000 clones, 95% of them present only once. The genes are TRBV6-5 and TRBJ2-2; 8 bases match TRBD2. The clonotype originates from a donor aged 10 to 29 with latent tuberculosis or without tuberculosis infection. Material for sequencing was PBMCs. The CDR3 DNA sequence: TGTGCCAGCAGCGGGACTAGGCGCACCGGGGAGCTGTTTTTT. It codes for CASSGTRRTGELFF.